The rows below give T cell receptor beta chains drawn from one sample of a study of spatial heterogeneity in lung cancer. Using its own MiXCR run on the 5' RACE reads, TCRdb lists one record per CDR3 protein. The table includes roughly 10,000 distinct CDR3 sequences, 24% detected once. The specimen comprised PBMCs, sampled at surgery. The receptors were gathered from a female donor with early-stage non-small cell lung cancer. CDR3s include the opening cysteine and the closing phenylalanine or tryptophan.

V gene	J gene	CDR3 protein
TRBV4-1	TRBJ1-1	CASSQPKGMDTEAFF
TRBV21-1	TRBJ2-7	CASSKVRTSGTADFYEQYF
TRBV6-5	TRBJ1-2	CASRPFDAYGYTF
TRBV18	TRBJ2-5	CASSQTISGGETQYF
TRBV10-2	TRBJ2-7	CASSESRRVPSYEQYF
TRBV7-9	TRBJ1-1	CASGTGFLSTEAFF
TRBV5-4	TRBJ2-6	CASTTGAGANVLTF
TRBV5-1	TRBJ2-5	CASSSRTYSQETQYF
TRBV2	TRBJ1-5	CASSERGGLQPQHF
TRBV4-3	TRBJ2-3	CASSQALGLGGDTQYF
TRBV6-2/TRBV6-3	TRBJ2-1	CASSSLAEAGEQFF
TRBV7-9	TRBJ2-1	CASSAPGASISYNEQFF
TRBV7-2	TRBJ2-7	CASSGPGYEQYF
TRBV6-6	TRBJ1-4	CASRYRNEKLFF
TRBV5-1	TRBJ2-1	CASSFEASGSDEQFF
TRBV29-1	TRBJ1-1	CSVGTGVNTEAFF
TRBV2	TRBJ2-1	CASSALAGFNEQFF
TRBV5-4	TRBJ2-7	CASSGSGHYEQYF
TRBV4-2	TRBJ2-1	CASSQDASGRVNEQFF
TRBV6-6	TRBJ2-6	CASSYLAQGANVLTF
TRBV12-3/TRBV12-4	TRBJ2-1	CASSPGGGRSYNEQFF
TRBV20-1	TRBJ2-5	CSALLPGGTQYF
TRBV6-5	TRBJ1-2	CASSYSGGPNYGYTF
TRBV20-1	TRBJ2-1	CSARRGGGYNEQFF
TRBV20-1	TRBJ2-6	CSAMGGLNSGANVLTF
TRBV2	TRBJ1-1	CASSVNGLNTEAFF
TRBV4-2	TRBJ1-2	CASSQEAGMGITNYGYTF
TRBV28	TRBJ2-2	CASSIRGLNTGELFF
TRBV11-2	TRBJ2-5	CASSFQYKPWETQYF
TRBV2	TRBJ2-3	CASRGRSGTDTQYF
TRBV7-9	TRBJ2-2	CASSLLGPGELFF
TRBV30	TRBJ2-2	CAWERDNTGELFF
TRBV7-2	TRBJ1-5	CASSLVSAGDQPQHF
TRBV4-2	TRBJ2-2	CASSQTTSGSLTGELFF
TRBV29-1	TRBJ2-1	CSTDRGSSSYNEQFF
TRBV28	TRBJ1-5	CASRFGVSNQPQHF
TRBV7-3	TRBJ2-1	CASSPRDVSYNEGQFF